A selection of T cell receptor beta chains follows, all from one sample in a study of a mutant IDH1 vaccine in newly diagnosed glioma. Measured with immunoSEQ multiplex PCR; TCRdb has only the in-frame clones, and not every one. The profile shows over 80,000 clones, roughly four fifths of them singletons. These receptors lack a known antigen. The specimen was PBMCs, collected from a glioma patient whose treatment included an IDH1 peptide vaccine. The receptors stem from a man aged 35 to 55 with glioma. CDR3s include the opening cysteine and the closing phenylalanine or tryptophan. Each record gives: CDR3 protein, CDR3 DNA, clone size, J gene, CDR3 length, V gene, D gene. The D gene is left open where the match is weak. Expanded clones are given a class, and other clones once, few, many or no size at all.

CDR3: CAISEGGLSYGYTF
DNA: TGTGCCATCAGTGAAGGAGGCTTATCCTATGGCTACACCTTC
size: -
J: TRBJ1-2
length: 14
V: TRBV6-5
D: -

CDR3: CASSIDYSTDTQYF
DNA: TGTGCCAGTAGTATAGATTACAGCACAGATACGCAGTATTTT
size: -
J: TRBJ2-3
length: 14
V: TRBV19
D: -

CDR3: CASSLDAIYDNSNQPQHF
DNA: TGTGCCAGCAGCTTAGATGCGATATATGATAATAGCAATCAGCCCCAGCATTTT
size: -
J: TRBJ1-5
length: 18
V: TRBV7-8
D: -

CDR3: CASSLALLNTEAFF
DNA: TGTGCCAGCAGCTTGGCACTATTGAACACTGAAGCTTTCTTT
size: -
J: TRBJ1-1
length: 14
V: TRBV28
D: -

CDR3: CASSPTPGTGPVSPHWEAFF
DNA: TGTGCCAGCTCACCTACCCCCGGGACAGGCCCGGTGTCGCCTCACTGGGAAGCTTTCTTT
size: -
J: TRBJ1-1
length: 20
V: TRBV18
D: TRBD1

CDR3: CAWSTPTSGLSYEQYF
DNA: TGTGCCTGGAGTACCCCAACGAGCGGGCTGTCCTACGAGCAGTACTTC
size: -
J: TRBJ2-7
length: 16
V: TRBV30
D: -

CDR3: CASSRQGFNYGYTF
DNA: TGTGCCAGCAGCCGACAGGGGTTTAACTATGGCTACACCTTC
size: few
J: TRBJ1-2
length: 14
V: TRBV7-9
D: TRBD1

CDR3: CASSIPGQLGYGYTF
DNA: TGTGCCAGTAGTATCCCCGGACAGCTAGGGTATGGCTACACCTTC
size: -
J: TRBJ1-2
length: 15
V: TRBV19
D: -

CDR3: CASSQASPRERGYGREQYF
DNA: TGCGCCAGCAGCCAAGCCTCCCCCAGGGAGCGGGGGTATGGTCGGGAGCAGTACTTC
size: -
J: TRBJ2-7
length: 19
V: TRBV4-1
D: TRBD2

CDR3: CASSLAQSGANVLTF
DNA: TGTGCCAGCAGCTTAGCTCAGTCTGGGGCCAACGTCCTGACTTTC
size: -
J: TRBJ2-6
length: 15
V: TRBV7-9
D: -

CDR3: CASSLGQGAYQYF
DNA: TGTGCTAGCAGCTTAGGACAGGGGGCGTATCAGTATTTT
size: few
J: TRBJ2-3
length: 13
V: TRBV7-7
D: TRBD1

CDR3: CASSYSLGSGPGELFF
DNA: TGTGCCAGCAGTTACTCGCTGGGTAGCGGGCCGGGGGAGCTGTTTTTT
size: -
J: TRBJ2-2
length: 16
V: TRBV6-6
D: TRBD2

CDR3: CASSPGVGDEQYF
DNA: TGTGCCAGCAGCCCGGGGGTCGGAGACGAGCAGTACTTC
size: -
J: TRBJ2-7
length: 13
V: TRBV5-3
D: -

CDR3: CASSISLFVGYTF
DNA: TGTGCCAGTAGTATATCCCTCTTTGTGGGCTACACCTTC
size: -
J: TRBJ1-2
length: 13
V: TRBV19
D: -

CDR3: CASSSQGRARVEQYF
DNA: TGTGCCAGCAGTTCCCAGGGTAGGGCTAGAGTCGAGCAGTACTTC
size: -
J: TRBJ2-7
length: 15
V: TRBV28
D: -

CDR3: CASSQDGVRGEQYF
DNA: TGCGCCAGCAGCCAAGACGGGGTTCGCGGGGAGCAGTACTTC
size: -
J: TRBJ2-7
length: 14
V: TRBV4-3
D: -

CDR3: CASSLAVGSPLHF
DNA: TGTGCCAGCAGTCTTGCCGTGGGGTCACCCCTCCACTTT
size: -
J: TRBJ1-6
length: 13
V: TRBV6-1
D: -

CDR3: CSALVALAGGRQFF
DNA: TGCAGCGCCCTAGTGGCACTAGCGGGGGGCAGGCAGTTCTTC
size: -
J: TRBJ2-1
length: 14
V: TRBV29-1
D: TRBD2

CDR3: CATHRGSRDDEQFF
DNA: TGTGCCACCCACCGGGGGTCCCGGGACGATGAGCAGTTCTTC
size: -
J: TRBJ2-1
length: 14
V: TRBV19
D: -

CDR3: CRDDRSYEQYF
DNA: TGCAGGGACGACAGGAGCTACGAGCAGTACTTC
size: -
J: TRBJ2-7
length: 11
V: TRBV29-1
D: -

CDR3: CASRGRGSGVVGGELFF
DNA: TGTGCCAGCAGGGGTCGAGGTAGCGGCGTAGTGGGCGGGGAGCTGTTTTTT
size: -
J: TRBJ2-2
length: 17
V: TRBV28
D: -

CDR3: CASSRLVGTDTQYF
DNA: TGTGCCAGCAGCAGACTCGTGGGCACAGATACGCAGTATTTT
size: -
J: TRBJ2-3
length: 14
V: TRBV5-5
D: -

CDR3: CASSFERNTDTQYF
DNA: TGTGCCAGCAGTTTTGAGCGGAACACAGATACGCAGTATTTT
size: once
J: TRBJ2-3
length: 14
V: TRBV27
D: -

CDR3: CASRKFPGLAGESYNEQFF
DNA: TGTGCCAGCAGAAAGTTCCCGGGACTAGCGGGGGAATCCTACAATGAGCAGTTCTTC
size: -
J: TRBJ2-1
length: 19
V: TRBV7-6
D: TRBD2

CDR3: CASGRLRSGNTIYF
DNA: TGTGCCAGCGGAAGACTCCGCTCTGGAAACACCATATATTTT
size: -
J: TRBJ1-3
length: 14
V: TRBV7-2
D: -

CDR3: CASSFEQGAGTGELFF
DNA: TGTGCCAGCAGCTTCGAGCAGGGGGCTGGCACCGGGGAGCTGTTTTTT
size: -
J: TRBJ2-2
length: 16
V: TRBV5-4
D: TRBD1

CDR3: CASSLGVLSSYEQYF
DNA: TGTGCCAGCAGCTTAGGGGTTCTTTCCTCCTACGAGCAGTACTTC
size: -
J: TRBJ2-7
length: 15
V: TRBV7-9
D: -

CDR3: CASSLTEADLSYEQYF
DNA: TGTGCCAGCAGTTTAACCGAGGCGGACCTCTCCTACGAGCAGTACTTC
size: -
J: TRBJ2-7
length: 16
V: TRBV28
D: -